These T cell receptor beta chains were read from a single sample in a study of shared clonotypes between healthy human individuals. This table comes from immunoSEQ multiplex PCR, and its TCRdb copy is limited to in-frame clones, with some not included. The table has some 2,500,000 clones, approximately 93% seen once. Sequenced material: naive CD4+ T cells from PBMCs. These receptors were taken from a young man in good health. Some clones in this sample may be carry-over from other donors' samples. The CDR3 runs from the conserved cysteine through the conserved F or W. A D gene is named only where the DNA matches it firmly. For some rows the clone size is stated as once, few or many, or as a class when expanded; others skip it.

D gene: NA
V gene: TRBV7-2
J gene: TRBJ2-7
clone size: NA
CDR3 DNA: TGTGCCAGCAGCTCACAACCCGCGACAGGCTACGAGCAGTACTTC
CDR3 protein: CASSSQPATGYEQYF

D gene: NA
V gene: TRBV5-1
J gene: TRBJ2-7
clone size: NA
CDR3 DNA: TGCGCCAGCAGCTCTCACGTCGGCGGATCCTACGAGCAGTACTTC
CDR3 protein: CASSSHVGGSYEQYF

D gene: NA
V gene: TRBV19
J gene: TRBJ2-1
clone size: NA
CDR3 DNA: TGTGCCAGTAGTACAAAATTATACAATGAGCAGTTCTTC
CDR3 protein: CASSTKLYNEQFF

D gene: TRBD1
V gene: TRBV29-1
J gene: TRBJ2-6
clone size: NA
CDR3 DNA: TGCAGCGTTGCGGGCCACAGGGGGGACGCCGGGGCCAACGTCCTGACTTTC
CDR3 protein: CSVAGHRGDAGANVLTF

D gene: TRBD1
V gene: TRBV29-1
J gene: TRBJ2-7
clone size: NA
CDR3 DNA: TGCAGCGTTGATCGGGGCGGACAGGGCTACGAGCAGTACTTC
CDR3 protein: CSVDRGGQGYEQYF

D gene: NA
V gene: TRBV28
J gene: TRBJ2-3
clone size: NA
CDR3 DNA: TGTGCCAGCAAGGAACAGGCTGTAGATACGCAGTATTTT
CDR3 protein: CASKEQAVDTQYF

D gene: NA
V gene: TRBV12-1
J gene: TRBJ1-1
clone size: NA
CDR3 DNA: TGTGCCAGCATCCCCCGGATGACAGCGAAAGTGAAAGCTTTCTTT
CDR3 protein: CASIPRMTAKVKAFF

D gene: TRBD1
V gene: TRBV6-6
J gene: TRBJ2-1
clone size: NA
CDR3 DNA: TGTGCCAGCACCCAGGGGGCGAATCGGTTCTTC
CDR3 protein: CASTQGANRFF

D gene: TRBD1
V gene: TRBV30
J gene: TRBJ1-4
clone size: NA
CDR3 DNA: TGTGCCTGGCAGGGGGAGAATGAAAAACTGTTTTTT
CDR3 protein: CAWQGENEKLFF

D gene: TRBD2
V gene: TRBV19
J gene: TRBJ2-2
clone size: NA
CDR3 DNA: TGTGCCAGTAGGGCTAGCGGGCGGGGGGAGCTGTTTTTT
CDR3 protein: CASRASGRGELFF

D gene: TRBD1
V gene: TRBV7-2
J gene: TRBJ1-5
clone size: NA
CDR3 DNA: TGTGCCAGCAGCTTAGAGGCAGGGGGAGGTCAGCCCCAGCATTTT
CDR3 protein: CASSLEAGGGQPQHF

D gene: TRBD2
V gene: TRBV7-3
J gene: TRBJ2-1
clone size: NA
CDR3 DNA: TGTGCCAGCAGCTTAAAGGCAGGGAGGGGTGAGCAGTTCTTC
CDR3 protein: CASSLKAGRGEQFF

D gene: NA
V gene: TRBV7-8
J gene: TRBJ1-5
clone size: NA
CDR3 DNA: TGTGCCAGCAGCCCGGCACGACTTAGCAATCAGCCCCAGCATTTT
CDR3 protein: CASSPARLSNQPQHF

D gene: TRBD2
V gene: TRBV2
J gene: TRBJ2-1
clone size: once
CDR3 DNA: TGTGCCAGCAGTGAGCGACTAGCGATGAATGAGCAGTTCTTC
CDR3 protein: CASSERLAMNEQFF

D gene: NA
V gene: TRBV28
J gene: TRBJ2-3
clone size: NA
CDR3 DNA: TGTGCCAGCAGTTTATATTTGGGTACGCAGTATTTT
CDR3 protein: CASSLYLGTQYF

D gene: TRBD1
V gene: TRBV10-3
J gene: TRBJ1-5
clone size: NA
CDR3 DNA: TGTGCCAGCCAGGACAGGGTCAATCAGCCCCAGCATTTT
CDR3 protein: CASQDRVNQPQHF

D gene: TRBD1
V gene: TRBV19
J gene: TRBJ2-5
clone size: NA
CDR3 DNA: TGTGCCAGTAGTCCCCTCGGGACAGGGGAAGAGACCCAGTACTTC
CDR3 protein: CASSPLGTGEETQYF

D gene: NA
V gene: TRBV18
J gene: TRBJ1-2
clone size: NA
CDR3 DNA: TGTGCCAGCTCACCACGTGCCGAGGCTAGGGGCTACACCTTC
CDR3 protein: CASSPRAEARGYTF

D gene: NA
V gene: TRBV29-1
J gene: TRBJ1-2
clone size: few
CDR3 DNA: TGCAGCGTTGAAGATGGGGGAGCACCCGCCTTC
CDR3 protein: CSVEDGGAPAF

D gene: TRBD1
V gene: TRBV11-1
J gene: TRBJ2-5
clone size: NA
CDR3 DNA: TGTGCCAGCAGCCAACGACAGGGGCTAGAGACCCAGTACTTC
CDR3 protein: CASSQRQGLETQYF

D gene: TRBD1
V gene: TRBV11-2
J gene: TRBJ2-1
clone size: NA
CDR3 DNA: TGTGCCAGCAGCCCCGAATCGACAGGGGGTCTACGGGAGCAGTTCTTC
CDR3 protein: CASSPESTGGLREQFF

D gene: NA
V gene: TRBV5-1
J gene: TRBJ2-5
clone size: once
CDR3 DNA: TGCGCCAGCAGTTCCAAGGTGGACCCACAAGAGTGGAACTTC
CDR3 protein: CASSSKVDPQEWNF

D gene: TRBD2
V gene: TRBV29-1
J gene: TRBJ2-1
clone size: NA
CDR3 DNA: TGCAGCGTTGCGAGACTAGCATATAATGAGCAGTTCTTC
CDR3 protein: CSVARLAYNEQFF

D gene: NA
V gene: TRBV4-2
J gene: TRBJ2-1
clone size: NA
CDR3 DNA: TGTGCCAGCAGCCAAGATAGGGGGACGAAGACGACTGAGCAGTTCTTC
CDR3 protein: CASSQDRGTKTTEQFF

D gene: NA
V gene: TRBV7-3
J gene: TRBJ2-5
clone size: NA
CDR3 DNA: TGTGCCAGCAGCCTGACTACGGGACGGTGGGAGACCCAGTACTTC
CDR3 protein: CASSLTTGRWETQYF

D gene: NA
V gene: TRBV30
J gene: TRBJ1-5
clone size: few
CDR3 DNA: TGTGCCTGGAGTGAGCTTGGCGGTAGCAATCAGCCCCAGCATTTT
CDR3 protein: CAWSELGGSNQPQHF

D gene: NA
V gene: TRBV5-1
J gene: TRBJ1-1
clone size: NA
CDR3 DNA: TGCGCCAGCACCCCGGACAAGGGCTGGGGCACTGAAGCTTTCTTT
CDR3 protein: CASTPDKGWGTEAFF

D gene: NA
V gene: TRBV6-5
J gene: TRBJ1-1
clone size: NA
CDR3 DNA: TGTGCCAGCAGTCCCCGATCCACTGAAGCTTTCTTT
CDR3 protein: CASSPRSTEAFF